The rows below give T cell receptor beta chains drawn from one sample of a study of regulatory T cells in long-lasting Graves disease. TCRdb re-called the multiplex PCR reads through MiXCR, storing one row per CDR3 protein. Here the sample spans about 360,000 distinct CDR3 sequences, roughly 17% being singletons. A further study also used this sample, focusing on T cells in Graves' hyperthyroidism and ophthalmopathy.

The material was peripheral blood mononuclear cells (PBMCs), obtained at new diagnosis, from a patient treated with antithyroid drugs. The receptors were gathered from a woman between 18 and 29 years old with Graves disease. CDR3s include the opening cysteine and the closing phenylalanine or tryptophan. Fields, in order: V gene, clone size, J gene, CDR3 protein. Expanded clones get a size class; other rows say once, few or many, or leave the size out.

>TRBV6-2/TRBV6-3|few|TRBJ2-1
CASSYLLPLNNEQFF
>TRBV20-1|NA|TRBJ2-1
CSATPIAGTYNEQFF
>TRBV5-5|NA|TRBJ1-1
CASSLGGWGTEAFF
>TRBV3-1|many|TRBJ1-6
CASSQRTGNSPLHF
>TRBV27|many|TRBJ2-7
CASSDRTSFDEQYF
>TRBV7-8|NA|TRBJ2-1
CASSFYTGTGYNEQFF
>TRBV2|many|TRBJ2-1
CASQYPGSSYNEQFF
>TRBV2|many|TRBJ1-4
CASSWEQAVNEKLFF
>TRBV20-1|many|TRBJ2-3
CSATTSGGLGDTQYF
>TRBV6-2/TRBV6-3|many|TRBJ2-3
CASGPRGTDTQYF
>TRBV2|many|TRBJ2-3
CASSRLAGTITDTQYF
>TRBV2|many|TRBJ2-2
CASSENGATGPGELFF
>TRBV3-1|many|TRBJ2-7
CASSQDNEGLASQQYF
>TRBV5-4|NA|TRBJ2-6
CASSLTRQGGGANVLTF
>TRBV5-1|many|TRBJ1-1
CASSFRTGSNTEAFF
>TRBV5-1|many|TRBJ2-3
CASSLEAATDTQYF
>TRBV2|NA|TRBJ2-7
CASSLSGTGGHEQYF
>TRBV10-3|NA|TRBJ2-1
CAISETAGGGGYNEQFF
>TRBV6-1|many|TRBJ1-2
CASSAEQGLDGYTF
>TRBV9|few|TRBJ2-5
CASSVATSGGSQETQYF
>TRBV27|many|TRBJ1-1
CASSFRGSDTEAFF
>TRBV27|NA|TRBJ1-4
CASSFWQGNEKLFF
>TRBV5-1|many|TRBJ1-1
CASSLGPSTEAFF
>TRBV6-4|many|TRBJ1-1
CASSDSDNTEAFF
>TRBV11-2|many|TRBJ2-5
CASSLEGLGTQYF
>TRBV3-1|many|TRBJ1-2
CASSQFQGSGYTF
>TRBV20-1|NA|TRBJ1-3
CSAPRASGNTIYF
>TRBV2|many|TRBJ2-1
CASRREGESYNEQFF
>TRBV20-1|many|TRBJ1-5
CSAPDVYSNQPQHF
>TRBV30|many|TRBJ2-7
CAWTSGGQAYEQYF
>TRBV18|many|TRBJ2-7
CASSGRSAGEQYF
>TRBV20-1|few|TRBJ2-1
CSANPRSGSYNEQFF
>TRBV9|NA|TRBJ2-1
CASSVGLAWNEQFF
>TRBV25-1|few|TRBJ2-2
CASRGDRSSNTGELFF
>TRBV7-6|NA|TRBJ1-1
CASSFGTGANAEAFF
>TRBV30|many|TRBJ1-3
CAWNRDTIGNTIYF
>TRBV28|many|TRBJ1-5
CASLRDQPQHF
>TRBV5-1|many|TRBJ1-6
CASTAWWAGTNSPLHF
>TRBV2|many|TRBJ2-1
CASKVSRGHNEQFF
>TRBV19|few|TRBJ1-1
CASSISHQDTEAFF
>TRBV5-5|many|TRBJ2-5
CASSQDSGGTQYF
>TRBV7-6|many|TRBJ1-1
CASSRRGGDEAFF
>TRBV5-1|many|TRBJ2-5
CASSLPADRADGETQYF
>TRBV5-4|NA|TRBJ1-1
CARTGGTEAFF
>TRBV7-9|NA|TRBJ1-5
CASSSEWGQYSNQPQHF
>TRBV6-1|few|TRBJ2-7
CASNRGSSYEQYF
>TRBV29-1|few|TRBJ2-3
CSGFRGGTDTQYF
>TRBV12-3/TRBV12-4|NA|TRBJ2-6
CASSPSGQRSSGANVLTF
>TRBV28|many|TRBJ2-4
CASSAGTGGYIQYF
>TRBV4-1|few|TRBJ1-4
CASSQDPPHRGQGEKLFF
>TRBV7-2|many|TRBJ2-1
CASSSGAGYNEQFF
>TRBV5-1|few|TRBJ1-6
CASSFRQDNSPLHF
>TRBV2|many|TRBJ1-1
CASSETAINTEAFF
>TRBV7-6|many|TRBJ2-3
CASSFWTLEGTDTQYF
>TRBV2|many|TRBJ1-5
CASSDRERQPQHF